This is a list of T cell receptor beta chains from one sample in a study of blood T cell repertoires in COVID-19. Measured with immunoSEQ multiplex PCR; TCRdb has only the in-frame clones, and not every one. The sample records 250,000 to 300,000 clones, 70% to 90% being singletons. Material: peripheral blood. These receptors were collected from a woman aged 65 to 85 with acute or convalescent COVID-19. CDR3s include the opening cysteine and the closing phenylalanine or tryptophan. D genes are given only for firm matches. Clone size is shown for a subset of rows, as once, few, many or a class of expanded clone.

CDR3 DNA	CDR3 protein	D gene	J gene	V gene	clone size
TGTGCCAGCAGTTACAATTTTGAGGGAGTGGGCGGCTACACCTTC	CASSYNFEGVGGYTF	.	TRBJ1-2	TRBV6-5	once
TGTGCCAGCAGTTTACTGCGGGAGACCCAGTACTTC	CASSLLRETQYF	.	TRBJ2-5	TRBV12-3/TRBV12-4	once
TGTGCCAGCAGGGAGGGATATGAGCAGTTCTTC	CASREGYEQFF	.	TRBJ2-1	TRBV2	.
TGTGCCATCAGTGAGTCGAAGGGGTCAGGGAGGGATCAGCCCCAGCATTTT	CAISESKGSGRDQPQHF	.	TRBJ1-5	TRBV10-3	.
TGTGCCAGCAGCCCCGGGCGACAGTTCTTTGAAGCTTTCTTT	CASSPGRQFFEAFF	.	TRBJ1-1	TRBV11-2	.
TGTGCCAGCAGCTTAGCCCAAGCGGGGGGTTACAATGAGCAGTTCTTC	CASSLAQAGGYNEQFF	TRBD2	TRBJ2-1	TRBV7-6	.
TGTGCCAGCAGTGATGGACAGGGCGAGACCCAGTACTTC	CASSDGQGETQYF	TRBD1	TRBJ2-5	TRBV2	.
TGTGCCAGCAGCCCCCATGCAAGGACAGGGGTCCTCTCTGGGGCCAACGTCCTGACTTTC	CASSPHARTGVLSGANVLTF	TRBD1	TRBJ2-6	TRBV5-8	once
TGTGCCAGTAGGAAGGAGGGACTCTATGGCTACACCTTC	CASRKEGLYGYTF	.	TRBJ1-2	TRBV19	.
TGTGCCAGCAGGGAGGGAAGCAGCAATCAGCCCCAGCATTTT	CASREGSSNQPQHF	.	TRBJ1-5	TRBV7-2	.
TGTGCCAGTAAAGGAATAGCGGGGGGCACAGATACGCAGTATTTT	CASKGIAGGTDTQYF	TRBD2	TRBJ2-3	TRBV19	.
TGTGCCAGCTCACCCCTTGGGGGCCTTAATGAAAAACTGTTTTTT	CASSPLGGLNEKLFF	.	TRBJ1-4	TRBV18	once
TGCGCCAGCAGCGTCGGGGACTCCTCCTACAATGAGCAGTTCTTC	CASSVGDSSYNEQFF	.	TRBJ2-1	TRBV5-1	.
TGCGCCAGCAGCTTGGTGGCAGGTTCGACCGGGGAGCTGTTTTTT	CASSLVAGSTGELFF	.	TRBJ2-2	TRBV5-1	.
TGCGCCAGCAGCTTGGCCGTGACAGGGATACTGACTGAAGCTTTCTTT	CASSLAVTGILTEAFF	TRBD1	TRBJ1-1	TRBV5-1	.
TGTGCCAGTAGCCAACAGGGGGCAATGAACACTGAAGCTTTCTTT	CASSQQGAMNTEAFF	TRBD1	TRBJ1-1	TRBV19	.
TGTGCCAGCAGCTTGACCCAGTTT	CASSLTQF	.	TRBJ1-6	TRBV5-5	.
TGTGCCAGCTCACCGAGGGATACGCAGTATTTT	CASSPRDTQYF	.	TRBJ2-3	TRBV18	.
TGTGCCAGTAGCAGCACAGGGGCGGGTGGACCCCTCCACTTT	CASSSTGAGGPLHF	TRBD1	TRBJ1-6	TRBV19	few
TGTGCCAGCAGCCAACACCCGGCAGGGCCCGAGCAGTACTTC	CASSQHPAGPEQYF	.	TRBJ2-7	TRBV11-2	once
TGTGCCACCAGCAGAGGGACAGGGTACACTGAAGCTTTCTTT	CATSRGTGYTEAFF	TRBD1	TRBJ1-1	TRBV15	.
TGTGCCAGCTCACCACCAACAGGGCTTCCCCTCCACTTT	CASSPPTGLPLHF	.	TRBJ1-6	TRBV18	once
TGTGCCAGCAGTCGAGGGACTGAAGCTTTCTTT	CASSRGTEAFF	.	TRBJ1-1	TRBV11-1	.
TGTGCCAGCAGCCAGGGGGACCGGGGTGTCTATGGCTACACCTTC	CASSQGDRGVYGYTF	TRBD1	TRBJ1-2	TRBV7-8	.
TGTGCCAGCAAGGACGGGGTCACAGATACGCAGTATTTT	CASKDGVTDTQYF	.	TRBJ2-3	TRBV6-5	.
TGTGCCAGCAGCTTGCACAGCCTGCGGGGGGAGACCCAGTACTTC	CASSLHSLRGETQYF	TRBD2	TRBJ2-5	TRBV5-8	.
TGTGCCAGCAATACACAGGAGAAGTATAATTCACCCCTCCACTTT	CASNTQEKYNSPLHF	.	TRBJ1-6	TRBV6-5	.
TGTGCCAGCAGCTTACGGTCCAGCGTCCGAGAGACCCAGTACTTC	CASSLRSSVRETQYF	.	TRBJ2-5	TRBV7-6	.
TGTGCCAGCAGTTCCCCGGACAGGTTCAATGGCTACACCTTC	CASSSPDRFNGYTF	TRBD1	TRBJ1-2	TRBV7-9	.
TGTGCCAGCAGCTTGGCCGGGACAGTACCCAATGAGCAGTTCTTC	CASSLAGTVPNEQFF	TRBD1	TRBJ2-1	TRBV5-8	.
TGTGCCAGCACTAAACCGGGGAACACTGAAGCTTTCTTT	CASTKPGNTEAFF	.	TRBJ1-1	TRBV6-5	.
TGTGCCAGCAGTGACTCGGTCAGGGTCTATGGCTACACCTTC	CASSDSVRVYGYTF	.	TRBJ1-2	TRBV6-5	.
TGTGCCAGCAGCTTAGGACAGACGAATTCACCCCTCCACTTT	CASSLGQTNSPLHF	.	TRBJ1-6	TRBV7-3	.
TGTGCCAGCAGAGGCGGGGAGGTTTCACCCCTCCACTTT	CASRGGEVSPLHF	.	TRBJ1-6	TRBV3-1/TRBV3-2	.
TGTGCCAGCAGCCGTTCGACAGGAGGAAATTCACCCCTCCACTTT	CASSRSTGGNSPLHF	.	TRBJ1-6	TRBV7-3	once
TGCGCCAGCACTGGGACAGGGGTCACCGGGGAGCTGTTTTTT	CASTGTGVTGELFF	TRBD1	TRBJ2-2	TRBV5-1	.
TGCAGTGCTAGTCAACTGGCCGGGTATCAGGAGACCCAGTACTTC	CSASQLAGYQETQYF	.	TRBJ2-5	TRBV20-1	.
TGCGCCAGCAGCTTGAACCGACAGGGGCAACGAGAGACCCAGTACTTC	CASSLNRQGQRETQYF	TRBD1	TRBJ2-5	TRBV5-1	few
TGTGCCAGCGGGGAGGGACAGGGGGCGCGCAATGAGCAGTTCTTC	CASGEGQGARNEQFF	TRBD1	TRBJ2-1	TRBV2	.
TGTGCCAGCAGCCAAGAGAGGGGGGACAGCACTGAAGCTTTCTTT	CASSQERGDSTEAFF	TRBD1	TRBJ1-1	TRBV4-2	.
TGTGCCAGCAGTCTGTCCGGTGGCACTGAAGCTTTCTTT	CASSLSGGTEAFF	.	TRBJ1-1	TRBV12-3/TRBV12-4	.
TGTGCCAGCAGCCAAGGACAGGGAGACGCTTTCTTT	CASSQGQGDAFF	TRBD1	TRBJ1-1	TRBV3-1/TRBV3-2	.
TGCGCCAGCAGGCAGAGACAGTGCAGTAACTTC	CASRQRQCSNF	.	TRBJ2-7	TRBV5-1	.
TGTGCCACCAGTGACCCAGGGCCCAACGCAGATACGCAGTATTTT	CATSDPGPNADTQYF	.	TRBJ2-3	TRBV24-1	.
TGTGCCAGCAGCTTGGGAGGGGGCTACAATGGCTACACCTTC	CASSLGGGYNGYTF	TRBD1	TRBJ1-2	TRBV5-5	few
TGTGCCAGCAGCTTGGGTGGCGGGGCCAACGTCCTGACTTTC	CASSLGGGANVLTF	.	TRBJ2-6	TRBV5-5	.
TGCGCCAGCAGCCAAGTGGATTTAACTAGCGAGCAGTTCTTC	CASSQVDLTSEQFF	.	TRBJ2-1	TRBV4-1	.
TGTGCCAGCAGCTCAGGTAGCAATCAGCCCCAGCATTTT	CASSSGSNQPQHF	.	TRBJ1-5	TRBV7-8	.
TGTGCCAGCAGTCCCCTAACCCCTCGTGGCAATCAGCCCCAGCATTTT	CASSPLTPRGNQPQHF	.	TRBJ1-5	TRBV27	.
TGCGCCAGCAGCTTAATAGCGGGGGGACCCGCTAGCACAGATACGCAGTATTTT	CASSLIAGGPASTDTQYF	TRBD2	TRBJ2-3	TRBV5-1	.
TGTGCCAGCAGCTTAGAAGTAGGGGAAAGCTATGGCTACACCTTC	CASSLEVGESYGYTF	.	TRBJ1-2	TRBV5-5	.
TGTGCCAGCAGTCCTCTGGCGGGGCCCTACAATGAGCAGTTCTTC	CASSPLAGPYNEQFF	.	TRBJ2-1	TRBV6-5	.
TGTGCCAGTAGTTCACAGACGGCCCTGAGTGGCCAGCCCCAGCATTTT	CASSSQTALSGQPQHF	.	TRBJ1-5	TRBV19	.
TGTGCCAGCAGTGAGCAGGGGGCGAGTCAGCCCCAGCATTTT	CASSEQGASQPQHF	TRBD1	TRBJ1-5	TRBV2	.
TGTGCCAGCAGCCAAGAGGTACAGGTCCTTGAAGCTTTCTTT	CASSQEVQVLEAFF	.	TRBJ1-1	TRBV4-2	once
TGCGCCAGCAGTGGACAGCTTAACTATGGCTACACCTTC	CASSGQLNYGYTF	.	TRBJ1-2	TRBV10-2	once
TGCGCCAGCAGCTTGTCGGACAGGGCATTTGGGGGAGCTTTCTTT	CASSLSDRAFGGAFF	TRBD1	TRBJ1-1	TRBV5-1	.
TGTGCCAGCAAACCGGGTTACAGGGAGCCCTACGAGCAGTACTTC	CASKPGYREPYEQYF	.	TRBJ2-7	TRBV2	few
TGTGCCAGCTCACCAAGACAGACGGGGACCCAGTACTTC	CASSPRQTGTQYF	.	TRBJ2-5	TRBV18	.